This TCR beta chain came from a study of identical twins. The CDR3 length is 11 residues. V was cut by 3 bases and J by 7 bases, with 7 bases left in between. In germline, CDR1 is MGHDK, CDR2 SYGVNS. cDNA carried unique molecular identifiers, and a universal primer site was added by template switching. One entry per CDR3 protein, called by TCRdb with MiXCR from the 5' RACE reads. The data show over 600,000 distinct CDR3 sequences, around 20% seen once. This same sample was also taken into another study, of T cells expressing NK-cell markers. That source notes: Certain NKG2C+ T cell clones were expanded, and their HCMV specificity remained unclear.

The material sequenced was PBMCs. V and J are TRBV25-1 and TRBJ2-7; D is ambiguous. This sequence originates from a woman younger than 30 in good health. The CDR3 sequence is CASSDPWEQYF. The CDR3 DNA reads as TGTGCCAGCAGTGACCCTTGGGAGCAGTACTTC.